This is a list of T cell receptor beta chains from one sample in a study of a mutant IDH1 vaccine in newly diagnosed glioma. Antigen specificity for these receptors is unknown. Only in-frame clones appear in the TCRdb table, and some are missing; sequencing was by immunoSEQ multiplex PCR. The sample shows 45,000 to 55,000 clones, 65% to 85% of them seen only once. Sequencing used PBMCs, obtained from a glioma patient whose treatment included an IDH1 peptide vaccine. The receptors come from a young woman with glioma. Some clones in this sample may be carry-over from other donors' samples. Each CDR3 is given with its conserved first and last residue. Each record gives: J gene, D gene, clone size, V gene, CDR3 DNA, CDR3 protein. A D gene is named only where the DNA matches it firmly. Clone size is stated in some rows and not others, as once, few, many or a class when expanded.

TRBJ1-5 NA NA TRBV19 TGTGCCAGTAGTCTCTTAGCTAGGAGCAATCAGCCCCAGCATTTT CASSLLARSNQPQHF
TRBJ2-3 NA once TRBV27 TGTGCCAGCGGGGCTTTCACAGATACGCAGTATTTT CASGAFTDTQYF
TRBJ2-7 TRBD1 NA TRBV2 TGTGCTAGCAAGGGACAGCTCTCCTACGAGCAGTACTTC CASKGQLSYEQYF
TRBJ2-7 NA NA TRBV9 TGTGCCAGCAGCCCTCGACAGGTCCACGAGCAGTACTTC CASSPRQVHEQYF
TRBJ2-5 TRBD2 NA TRBV29-1 TGCAGCGTTGCGAGCGGGGGGGAGACCCAGTACTTC CSVASGGETQYF
TRBJ2-5 TRBD2 once TRBV7-9 TGTGCTAGCGGACTAGCGGGAGTGGGGCAAGAGACCCAGTACTTC CASGLAGVGQETQYF
TRBJ2-1 TRBD1 NA TRBV7-8 TGTGCCAGCAGCCCTAGTACCGGACAGGGTCGCCATGAGCAGTTCTTC CASSPSTGQGRHEQFF
TRBJ1-1 NA NA TRBV5-1 TGCGCCAGCAGAATTCGAGGGGACACTGAAGCTTTCTTT CASRIRGDTEAFF
TRBJ2-1 TRBD2 NA TRBV19 TGTGCCAGTAGTATCGGGACTATGACCTACAATGAGCAGTTCTTC CASSIGTMTYNEQFF
TRBJ2-1 TRBD2 NA TRBV7-9 TGTGCCAGCAGCTTGGTAGCGGGAGGGCCTTCGGGTGAGCAGTTCTTC CASSLVAGGPSGEQFF
TRBJ2-7 NA NA TRBV29-1 TGCAGCGTTTCTCGGGACTCTTACGAGCAGTACTTC CSVSRDSYEQYF
TRBJ1-2 NA few TRBV6-6 TGTGCCACGGGTGGGGGGGCAGGGGATGGCTACACCTTC CATGGGAGDGYTF
TRBJ2-5 NA NA TRBV15 TGTGCCACCAATCAGGGGGGGCAAGAGACCCAGTACTTC CATNQGGQETQYF
TRBJ2-5 NA NA TRBV6-5 TGTGCCAGCAGTTTCGGAGCAGGACCCACCGAGACCCAGTACTTC CASSFGAGPTETQYF
TRBJ2-3 NA NA TRBV4-2 TGTGCCAGCAGCCAAGGGGGACTCCAAGGCACAGATACGCAGTATTTT CASSQGGLQGTDTQYF
TRBJ1-5 NA few TRBV27 TGTGCCAGCAGTTTTGGGCGGGGAGGGAATCAGCCCCAGCATTTT CASSFGRGGNQPQHF
TRBJ1-1 NA NA TRBV4-1 TGCGCCAGCAGCCCCCCACACCGGGTGAACACTGAAGCTTTCTTT CASSPPHRVNTEAFF
TRBJ1-4 TRBD1 few TRBV11-2 TGTGCCAGCAGCTTGGAGGACAGGGCGAAACTGTTTTTT CASSLEDRAKLFF
TRBJ1-1 NA medium-sized TRBV2 TGTGCCAGCAGTGAGGAGGGTCGCACTGAAGCTTTCTTT CASSEEGRTEAFF
TRBJ1-2 TRBD1 NA TRBV14 TGTGCCAGCAGCCAAGACAGGGGGGCCTATGGCTACACCTTC CASSQDRGAYGYTF
TRBJ1-1 TRBD1 few TRBV29-1 TGCAGCGTCGGACAGGGTTCGGACACTGAAGCTTTCTTT CSVGQGSDTEAFF
TRBJ2-2 NA once TRBV25-1 TGTGCCAGCAGTCAAGGGGGAAAGACCGGGGAGCTGTTTTTT CASSQGGKTGELFF
TRBJ2-1 NA NA TRBV5-6 TGTGCCAGCAGCTTGAGAGGGGATGAGAATGAGCAGTTCTTC CASSLRGDENEQFF
TRBJ2-1 NA NA TRBV27 TGTGCCAGCAGCCCCATGGGCCGGGGCAATGAGCAGTTCTTC CASSPMGRGNEQFF
TRBJ2-3 NA NA TRBV2 TGTGCCAGCACCCGAGGGACTGGAGGGAGCACAGATACGCAGTATTTT CASTRGTGGSTDTQYF
TRBJ2-2 TRBD1 NA TRBV9 TGTGCCAGCAGCGTAGGAGGGACAGGCCTCACCGGGGAGCTGTTTTTT CASSVGGTGLTGELFF
TRBJ1-2 NA NA TRBV5-6 TGTGCCAGCAGCTTGGGGAGGTGGTATGGCTACACCTTC CASSLGRWYGYTF
TRBJ2-3 NA NA TRBV30 TGTGCCTGGAGTCCCGCAGATACGCAGTATTTT CAWSPADTQYF